This T cell receptor (beta chain) was captured by sequencing in a study of response to subunit inactivated influenza vaccine. Study-wide points: Authors suggested each seasonal influenza vaccination recruits few new T cells.

The CDR3 runs 13 residues. Germline CDR1 and CDR2: LGHNA and YNFKEQ. Trimming stripped 0 bases from V and 7 bases from J, with 9 bases between. TCRdb recomputed calls from the RT-PCR reads with MiXCR, one row per CDR3 protein. This table has about 580,000 distinct CDR3 sequences, 11% to 15% appearing once. This clonotype appeared a few times. The antigen is unknown. V and J are TRBV4-2 and TRBJ2-5, with D perhaps TRBD1 (6 bases). The source was PBMCs from blood, collected about 11 days after vaccination. The TCR sequence derives from a man aged 50 to 60 who received an inactivated influenza vaccine. DNA of the CDR3: TGTGCCAGCAGCCAAGATGGGGGCCCGACCCAGTACTTC. It encodes CASSQDGGPTQYF.